These T cell receptor beta chains were read from a single sample in a study of blood T cell repertoires in COVID-19. Generated by immunoSEQ multiplex PCR, the TCRdb table keeps only in-frame clones and is missing some. The sample includes about 280,000 clones, approximately 88% of them seen just once. The sample was peripheral blood. Receptor source: a man between 18 and 29 years old with active or convalescent COVID-19. Both conserved end residues are part of each CDR3. The order of the fields is J gene, D gene, V gene, CDR3 DNA, CDR3 protein. A D gene is named only where the DNA matches it firmly.

>TRBJ1-3|TRBD1|TRBV9
TGTGCCAGCAGCCCCTGGACAGGACACTCTGGAAACACCATATATTTT
CASSPWTGHSGNTIYF
>TRBJ1-2|TRBD1|TRBV7-9
TGTGCCAGCAGCCTGACAGGGGTTCCCTTC
CASSLTGVPF
>TRBJ2-2|.|TRBV9
TGTGCCAGCAGCCGGGACTCCACTAACACCGGGGAGCTGTTTTTT
CASSRDSTNTGELFF
>TRBJ1-6|TRBD1|TRBV7-9
TGTGCCAGCAGCCCGCCGACAGGGAATTTCAATTCACCCCTCCACTTT
CASSPPTGNFNSPLHF
>TRBJ1-5|TRBD1|TRBV9
TGTGCCAGCAGCGTAGGGACAGGGAATAATCAGCCCCAGCATTTT
CASSVGTGNNQPQHF
>TRBJ1-6|TRBD1|TRBV27
TGTGCCAGCACAATCTCCGTGACAGGGGGTTCACCCCTCCACTTT
CASTISVTGGSPLHF
>TRBJ1-2|.|TRBV15
TGTGCCACCAGCTCCTACCTTACAGAGAGTGGCTACACCTTC
CATSSYLTESGYTF
>TRBJ1-1|TRBD1|TRBV18
TGTGCCAGCTCACCATTTACAGGGGGCGTACAAATGAACACTGAAGCTTTCTTT
CASSPFTGGVQMNTEAFF
>TRBJ2-6|.|TRBV6-4
TGTGCCAGCAGTGACTCGGAGGCCTCTGGGGCCAACGTCCTGACTTTC
CASSDSEASGANVLTF
>TRBJ2-3|TRBD2|TRBV9
TGTGCCAGCAGCGCACTAGCGGGGGGGAGTGATACGCAGTATTTT
CASSALAGGSDTQYF
>TRBJ1-6|.|TRBV19
TGTGCCAGTGATGAATCAGGATATAATTCACCCCTCCACTTT
CASDESGYNSPLHF
>TRBJ2-7|TRBD2|TRBV11-2
TGTGCCAGCAGCTTAGTTTTTGTTAGGGGTCAGCGGGGGGCGCAGTACTTC
CASSLVFVRGQRGAQYF
>TRBJ1-3|.|TRBV6-5
TGTGCCAGCAGTTGGGGATCAACAGGGTCTGGAAACACCATATATTTT
CASSWGSTGSGNTIYF